One and the same sample provided the 30 T cell receptor beta chains below, sequenced in a study of T cell responses to AZD1222 COVID-19 vaccine. Clones were sequenced by immunoSEQ multiplex PCR, and TCRdb holds only the in-frame ones, with some missing. The table includes 100,000 to 150,000 clones, 75% to 90% detected once. The material was peripheral blood, obtained 28 days after the second AZD1222 dose. These receptors were obtained from an adult who received the AZD1222 COVID-19 vaccine.

The V and J genes are TRBV2 and TRBJ2-7; D remains unclear. V was cut by 8 bases and J by 4 bases, with 15 bases left in between. In germline, CDR1 is SNHLY, CDR2 FYNNEI. The CDR3 is made up of 13 amino acids. The CDR3 spells CASARPWAYEQYF. The CDR3 DNA sequence: TGTGCCAGCGCGCGGCCTTGGGCTTACGAGCAGTACTTC.

The rearrangement joins TRBV6-2 or TRBV6-3 to TRBJ2-1, with D perhaps matching TRBD2 (6 bases). The V gene lost 2 bases and the J gene lost 5 bases, with 10 bases spanning the gap. There are 14 residues in the CDR3. The germline gives CDR1 MNHEY, CDR2 SVGEGT. DNA of the CDR3: TGTGCCAGCAGTTACGAGCGGGCACACAATGAGCAGTTCTTC. The encoded protein is CASSYERAHNEQFF.

The gene calls are TRBV5-4 and TRBJ2-7, with TRBD1 identical over 7 bases. The germline gives CDR1 SGHNT, CDR2 YYREEE (reference sequence). Losses at the gene ends were 3 bases for V and 4 bases for J; bases not matched to a gene: 10. This CDR3 spans 15 amino acids. CDR3 nucleotide sequence: TGTGCCAGCAGCTCGATGGACAGGAAAATTTACGAGCAGTACTTC. Its protein product is CASSSMDRKIYEQYF.

V and J are TRBV19 and TRBJ1-1; D is ambiguous. The CDR3 contains 13 residues. The germline V gene encodes CDR1 LNHDA and CDR2 SQIVND (reference sequence). V shed 5 bases and J shed 3 bases, with 10 bases lying between them. The CDR3 is CASSPGFYTEAFF. The CDR3 bases are TGTGCCAGTAGTCCAGGTTTCTACACTGAAGCTTTCTTT.

The V call is TRBV7-9, the J call TRBJ1-4; D is unclear. The CDR3 runs 15 residues. V lost 0 bases to trimming and J lost 4 bases, with 9 bases between them. Germline-derived CDR1 and CDR2 are SEHNR and FQNEAQ (reference sequence). The CDR3 DNA reads TGTGCCAGCAGCTTAGCGCTGGAACTTAATGAAAAACTGTTTTTT. Protein: CASSLALELNEKLFF.

The chain employs TRBV6-5 and TRBJ2-1; maybe TRBD1 (5 bases). Trimming took off 7 bases at V and 4 bases at J, with 14 bases between the two ends. The V gene's germline CDR1 is MNHEY and CDR2 SVGAGI. The CDR3 contains 14 residues. This CDR3 reads CASTSDSFYNEQFF. For the CDR3, the DNA is TGTGCCAGCACCTCAGACAGCTTTTACAATGAGCAGTTCTTC.

V and J are TRBV5-4 and TRBJ1-3; 8 nucleotides match TRBD1. The CDR3 loop spans 15 amino acids. V dropped 3 bases and J dropped 9; count of bases not matched to a gene: 11. The germline V gene has CDR1 SGHNT and CDR2 YYREEE (reference sequence). CDR3 DNA sequence: TGTGCCAGCAGCTCCCAACAGGGGGGCCTTGGCACCATATATTTT. Encoded protein: CASSSQQGGLGTIYF.

The chain uses TRBV29-1 and TRBJ2-5; D call uncertain. The V end was cut by 7 bases, the J end by 0 bases, with 3 bases between. This CDR3 region has 10 residues. Germline lookup yields CDR1 SQVTM and CDR2 ANQGSEA. DNA for the CDR3: TGCAGCGGGTACCAAGAGACCCAGTACTTC. It yields the protein CSGYQETQYF.

This sequence joins TRBV11-1 and TRBJ2-1, with TRBD2 as a possible D gene (7 bases). Germline V lookup: CDR1 SGHAT, CDR2 FQDESV (reference sequence). Trimming cost V 6 bases and J 4 bases, with 19 bases left between them. The CDR3 runs to 16 residues. CDR3 protein: CASREGRGISYNEQFF. CDR3 sequence (DNA): TGTGCCAGCAGGGAGGGGAGGGGGATAAGTTACAATGAGCAGTTCTTC.

The chain carries TRBV7-2 and TRBJ1-1; D is ambiguous. The germline V gene encodes CDR1 SGHTA and CDR2 FQGNSA. This CDR3 contains 13 residues. Trimming left V 5 bases short and J 3 bases short, with 10 bases between. The CDR3 region has the DNA TGTGCCAGCAGCCGTCGGGTTGACACTGAAGCTTTCTTT. This codes for CASSRRVDTEAFF.

This rearrangement joins TRBV18 to TRBJ2-7; 8 bases line up with TRBD1. Trimming removed 3 bases from V and 2 bases from J; junction bases left unmatched: 6. CDR1 and CDR2 from the germline V gene are KGHSH and LQKENI. The CDR3 has 15 amino acids. CDR3 DNA sequence: TGTGCCAGCTCACCCGGCCGGGACAGGACCTACGAGCAGTACTTC. Protein sequence: CASSPGRDRTYEQYF. Full variable domain (remainder filled in from reference TRBV18 and TRBJ2-7): NAGVMQNPRHLVRRRGQEARLRCSPMKGHSHVYWYRQLPEEGLKFMVYLQKENIIDESGMPKERFSAEFPKEGPSILRIQQVVRGDSAAYFCASSPGRDRTYEQYFGPGTRLTVT.

As regards this clone: The sample contains more than one DNA sequence encoding this CDR3. The rearrangement uses TRBV24-1 and TRBJ1-5; TRBD1 aligns across 9 bases. Germline V gene data show CDR1 as KGHDR and CDR2 as SFDVKD. This CDR3 region has 17 residues. The J segment lost 1 base and the V segment lost 3 bases, leaving 6 bases of the junction unmatched. CDR3 residues: CATSDPRQGGSNQPQHF. The CDR3 coding sequence is TGTGCCACCAGTGATCCACGACAGGGGGGAAGCAATCAGCCCCAGCATTTT.

V and J are TRBV27 and TRBJ2-2, with 12 bases matching TRBD1. Germline trimming cut 6 bases from V and 4 bases from J; bases unmatched to any gene: 6. CDR3 length: 16 residues. Per germline, CDR1 MNHEY and CDR2 SMNVEV (reference sequence). CDR3 amino acids: CASRGTGGVLTGELFF. In DNA form, the CDR3 reads TGTGCCAGCAGGGGGACAGGGGGCGTGCTCACCGGGGAGCTGTTTTTT.

The rearrangement links TRBV19 to TRBJ1-6; TRBD1 matches at 9 bases. This CDR3 comprises 15 residues. V shed 5 bases, J shed 11 bases, and the junction held 10 bases outside the gene matches. Germline CDR1 LNHDA, CDR2 SQIVND (reference sequence). CDR3 in amino acids: CASSATGTGMAPLHF. In DNA form, the CDR3 reads TGTGCCAGTAGTGCCACCGGGACAGGGATGGCACCCCTCCACTTT.

This clone was seen a handful of times. V gene TRBV20-1 combines with J gene TRBJ2-1; D gene uncertain. Germline V CDR1 and CDR2: DFQATT, SNEGSKA (reference sequence). V dropped 4 bases and J dropped 15 bases, with 7 bases sitting between them. The CDR3 runs 8 residues. The CDR3 loop is CSANGRFF. The CDR3 DNA reads as TGCAGTGCTAACGGGCGGTTCTTC.

This rearrangement joins TRBV18 to TRBJ1-4, with D uncertain. This CDR3 comprises 14 residues. Germline CDR1 reads KGHSH; CDR2 reads LQKENI. The ends were cut back, 0 bases at V and 8 bases at J, with 10 bases in the middle. CDR3 in DNA: TGTGCCAGCTCACCACCGGGAGACGGGGAAAAACTGTTTTTT. Protein product: CASSPPGDGEKLFF.

This sequence joins TRBV5-1 and TRBJ1-2, with 10 nucleotides matching TRBD1. The CDR3 is made up of 14 amino acids. The V gene's germline CDR1 is SGHRS and CDR2 YFSETQ. Trimming at V came to 0 bases and at J to 8 bases, leaving 4 bases not matched to a gene. The CDR3 coding sequence is TGCGCCAGCAGCTTGGGACAGGGGGCTGAAGGCTACACCTTC. Translating gives CASSLGQGAEGYTF.

This chain links TRBV9 with TRBJ1-2; 7 positions agree with TRBD1. Germline values: CDR1 SGDLS, CDR2 YYNGEE. V gave up 6 bases and J gave up 5 bases; unmatched junction bases: 25. The CDR3 contains 19 residues. The CDR3: CASTSNLDRAANQNYGYTF. In DNA form, the CDR3 reads TGTGCCAGCACCTCTAATCTCGACAGGGCCGCCAACCAGAATTATGGCTACACCTTC.

The chain couples TRBV21-1 to TRBJ2-1. TRBV21-1 is shown as a pseudogene. The CDR3 contains 9 residues. CDR3 in amino acids: CASSKEKFF. CDR3 in DNA: TGTGCCAGCAGCAAAGAAAAGTTCTTC.

This chain links TRBV19 with TRBJ1-2; D gene uncertain. V dropped 3 bases and J dropped 8 bases, with 16 bases sitting between them. The CDR3 is made up of 14 amino acids. Germline CDR1 and CDR2: LNHDA and SQIVND (reference sequence). The CDR3 DNA is TGTGCCAGTAGTATCTTTGAGGGATCGGGAGGCTACACCTTC. Residues: CASSIFEGSGGYTF.

The genes are TRBV28 and TRBJ1-1; D call uncertain. Trimming removed 2 bases from V and 0 bases from J, with 1 base in between. CDR3 length equals 12 residues. The germline CDR1 and CDR2 sequences are MDHEN and SYDVKM. CDR3 in amino acids: CASSLLNTEAFF. For the CDR3, the DNA is TGTGCCAGCAGTTTACTGAACACTGAAGCTTTCTTT.

This chain links TRBV6-6 with TRBJ2-1; TRBD1 might be the D (6 bases). Germline V gene lookup returns CDR1 MNHNY and CDR2 SVGAGI (reference sequence). V was trimmed by 0 bases and J by 7 bases, leaving 16 bases between them. The CDR3 spans 16 residues. CDR3 in DNA: TGTGCCAGCAGTTACTCGGCGTCTCCTAGGGGGAATGAGCAGTTCTTC. Residues: CASSYSASPRGNEQFF.

This clone was counted ten times or more. The CDR3 is CASSPAGTAYNSPLHF. In DNA form, the CDR3 reads TGTGCCAGCAGCCCCGCCGGGACAGCATATAATTCACCCCTCCACTTT. This chain links TRBV7-9 with TRBJ1-6, with TRBD1 matching over 7 bases. CDR1 and CDR2 (germline): SEHNR, FQNEAQ (reference sequence). The CDR3 sequence is 16 residues long. Unmatched junction bases numbered 8, after V lost 5 bases and J lost 4 bases.

This rearrangement joins TRBV30 to TRBJ2-7; a possible D gene is TRBD2 (5 bases). This CDR3 contains 14 residues. CDR1 and CDR2 from the germline V gene are GTSNPN and SVGIG (reference sequence). The V end was cut by 0 bases, the J end by 0 bases, with 9 bases between. The CDR3 DNA follows: TGTGCCTGGAGTGTACCAGGAGGCTCCTACGAGCAGTACTTC. Protein product: CAWSVPGGSYEQYF.

The V gene is TRBV5-1, the J gene TRBJ1-3; no reliable D call. V lost 1 base and J 0 bases, leaving 14 bases between the germline ends. Germline V gives CDR1 SGHRS, CDR2 YFSETQ. The CDR3 totals 17 residues. The CDR3 region has the DNA TGCGCCAGCAGCTTGCGCAGTGTCACCAACTCTGGAAACACCATATATTTT. This gives the protein CASSLRSVTNSGNTIYF.

As concerns this clone: Other nucleotide sequences in the sample specify the same CDR3. The chain employs TRBV7-9 and TRBJ2-7, with D maybe TRBD1 (6 bases). The CDR3 runs to 14 residues. V lost 5 bases and J lost 0, with 11 bases in between. The germline CDR1 and CDR2 sequences are SEHNR and FQNEAQ (reference sequence). The CDR3: CASSTQGSSYEQYF. CDR3 nucleotides: TGTGCCAGCAGCACGCAGGGGTCCTCCTACGAGCAGTACTTC.

The chain employs TRBV7-2 and TRBJ1-4; 7 bases line up with TRBD1. CDR3 length: 12 amino acids. CDR1 is SGHTA, CDR2 FQGNSA, per germline. The V gene end was trimmed by 4 bases and the J gene end by 14 bases; junction bases not matched to a gene: 7. The CDR3 sequence: CASSSRQGQLFF. CDR3 in DNA: TGTGCCAGCAGCTCAAGACAGGGTCAGCTGTTTTTT.

This clone was detected once. This chain uses TRBV7-8 with TRBJ2-7, with 11 bases lining up with TRBD1. In germline, CDR1 is SGHVS, CDR2 FQNEAQ. The V segment lost 7 bases and the J segment 5 bases; nucleotides outside the gene matches: 10. CDR3 size: 15 residues. The CDR3 region has the DNA TGTGCCAGCAACATCGGACAGGGGGCCGGGGACGAGCAGTACTTC. Translating gives CASNIGQGAGDEQYF.

This chain uses TRBV19 with TRBJ1-2; D possibly corresponds to TRBD1 (5 bases). The CDR3 has 15 residues. Germline CDR1 and CDR2: LNHDA and SQIVND (reference sequence). V lost 1 base, J lost 5 bases, and 14 bases lay in between. The CDR3 bases are TGTGCCAGTAGTATAGGGGGACCAGTACGGTATGGCTACACCTTC. Amino acids: CASSIGGPVRYGYTF.

This chain uses TRBV24-1 with TRBJ2-2; D is undetermined. Germline V lookup: CDR1 KGHDR, CDR2 SFDVKD. This CDR3 is 12 amino acids long. The V gene lost 4 bases and the J gene lost 3 bases, with 2 bases spanning the gap. CDR3 region: CATSDHTGELFF. In nucleotides, the CDR3 is TGTGCCACCAGTGACCACACCGGGGAGCTGTTTTTT.